This entry lists 5 T cell receptor beta chains sequenced from one sample in a study of OX40 agonist ivuxolimab in advanced cancers. TCRdb's table, derived via immunoSEQ multiplex PCR, lists solely in-frame clones and lacks some. Among about 64,000 clones listed, about 85% were seen once. This sample comprised CD4+ or CD8+ T cells sorted from blood, obtained in a trial of the OX40 agonist ivuxolimab. The receptor source for this set is an adult with an advanced solid tumor such as melanoma, head and neck, liver or kidney cancer.

The V call is TRBV11-2, the J call TRBJ2-7, with 10 nucleotides matching TRBD1. Germline assignment: CDR1 SGHAT and CDR2 FQNNGV. CDR3 length: 15 amino acids. J was trimmed by 2 bases and V by 5 bases; bases with no gene match: 6. The CDR3 DNA follows: TGTGCCAGCAGCCAAGGTGACAGGGGGCCCTACGAGCAGTACTTC. The encoded protein is CASSQGDRGPYEQYF.

The table lists this clone with a count of one. The CDR3 sequence: CASSFTSGRLYEQYF. The CDR3 DNA follows: TGTGCCAGCAGCTTTACTAGCGGGAGGCTCTACGAGCAGTACTTC. This chain joins TRBV7-2 and TRBJ2-7; TRBD2 aligns across 12 bases. V lost 3 bases to trimming and J lost 3 bases; unmatched junction nucleotides: 3. The CDR3 spans 15 residues. CDR1 is SGHTA, CDR2 FQGNSA, per germline.

This chain uses TRBV7-9 with TRBJ2-1; 9 nucleotides match TRBD1. This CDR3 has 13 residues. After removal of 7 bases from V and 7 bases from J, the junction contained 5 bases not matched to a gene. Germline CDR1 and CDR2: SEHNR and FQNEAQ (reference sequence). In nucleotides, the CDR3 is TGTGCCAGCAAAATGACAGGGGGAAATGAGCAGTTCTTC. This gives the protein CASKMTGGNEQFF.

This clone was detected only once. The genes are TRBV7-9 and TRBJ1-2; tentatively, D is TRBD1 (6 bases). Germline V CDR1 and CDR2: SEHNR, FQNEAQ (reference sequence). CDR3 length equals 13 residues. Trimming cost V 4 bases and J 3 bases, with 9 bases left between them. The CDR3: CASSSDRYYGYTF. The CDR3 DNA sequence: TGTGCCAGCAGCTCGGACAGATACTATGGCTACACCTTC.

This clone was found once. The chain joins TRBV30 to TRBJ1-2; D ambiguous. Germline V lookup: CDR1 GTSNPN, CDR2 SVGIG (reference sequence). Trimming removed 5 bases at V and 1 base at J, with 8 bases between. CDR3 length equals 12 residues. The CDR3 spells CAWSRDNYGYTF. CDR3 sequence (DNA): TGTGCCTGGTCCCGGGATAACTATGGCTACACCTTC.